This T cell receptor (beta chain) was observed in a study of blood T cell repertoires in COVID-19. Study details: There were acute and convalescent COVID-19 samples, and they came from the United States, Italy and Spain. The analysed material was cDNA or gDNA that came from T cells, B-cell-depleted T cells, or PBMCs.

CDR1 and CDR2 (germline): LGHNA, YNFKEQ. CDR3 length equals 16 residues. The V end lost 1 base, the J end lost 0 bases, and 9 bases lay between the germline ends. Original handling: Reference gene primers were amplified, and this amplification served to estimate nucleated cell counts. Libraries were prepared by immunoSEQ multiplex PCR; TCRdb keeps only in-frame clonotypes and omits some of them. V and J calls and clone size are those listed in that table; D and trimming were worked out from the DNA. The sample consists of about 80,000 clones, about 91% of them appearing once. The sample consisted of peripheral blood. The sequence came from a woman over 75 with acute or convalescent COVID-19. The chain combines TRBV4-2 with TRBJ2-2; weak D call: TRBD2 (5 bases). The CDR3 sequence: CASSQVSGTNTGELFF. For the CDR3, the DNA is TGTGCCAGCAGCCAAGTCTCCGGGACGAACACCGGGGAGCTGTTTTTT.